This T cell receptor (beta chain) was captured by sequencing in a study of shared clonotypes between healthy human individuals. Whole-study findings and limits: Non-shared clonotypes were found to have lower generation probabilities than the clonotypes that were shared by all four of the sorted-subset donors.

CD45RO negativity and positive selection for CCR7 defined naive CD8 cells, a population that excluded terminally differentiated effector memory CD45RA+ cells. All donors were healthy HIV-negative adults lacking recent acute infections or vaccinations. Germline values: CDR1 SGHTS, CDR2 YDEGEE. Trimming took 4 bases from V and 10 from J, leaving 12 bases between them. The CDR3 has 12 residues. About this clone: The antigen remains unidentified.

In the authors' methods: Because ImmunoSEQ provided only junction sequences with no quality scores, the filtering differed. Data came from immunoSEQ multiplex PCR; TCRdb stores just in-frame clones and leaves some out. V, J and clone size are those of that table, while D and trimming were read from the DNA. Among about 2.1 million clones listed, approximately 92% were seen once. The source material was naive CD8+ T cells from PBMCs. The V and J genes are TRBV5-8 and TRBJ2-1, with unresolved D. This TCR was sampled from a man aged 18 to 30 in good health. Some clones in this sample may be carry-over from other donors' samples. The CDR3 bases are TGTGCCAGCAGCCCGGACGACTGGGAGCAGTTCTTC. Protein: CASSPDDWEQFF. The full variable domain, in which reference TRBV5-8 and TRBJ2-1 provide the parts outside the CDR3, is EAGVTQSPTHLIKTRGQQATLRCSPISGHTSVYWYQQALGLGLQFLLWYDEGEERNRGNFPPRFSGRQFPNYSSELNVNALELEDSALYLCASSPDDWEQFFGPGTRLTVL.